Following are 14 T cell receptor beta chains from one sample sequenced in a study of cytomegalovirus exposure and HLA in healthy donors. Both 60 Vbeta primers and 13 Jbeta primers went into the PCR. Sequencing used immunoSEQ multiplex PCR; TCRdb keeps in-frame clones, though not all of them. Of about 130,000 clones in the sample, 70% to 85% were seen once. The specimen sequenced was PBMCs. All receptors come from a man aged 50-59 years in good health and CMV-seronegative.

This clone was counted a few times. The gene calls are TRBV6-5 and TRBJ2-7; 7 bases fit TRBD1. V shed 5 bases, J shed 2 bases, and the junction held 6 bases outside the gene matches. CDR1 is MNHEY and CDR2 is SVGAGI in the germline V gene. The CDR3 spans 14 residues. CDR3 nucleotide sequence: TGTGCCAGCAGTAATACAGGGGCGGCCTACGAGCAGTACTTC. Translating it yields CASSNTGAAYEQYF.

This CDR3 is CAWSIAGGQPQHF. CDR3 bases: TGTGCCTGGAGTATAGCGGGGGGTCAGCCCCAGCATTTT. J is TRBJ1-5 and V is TRBV30; D might be TRBD1 (5 bases). CDR3 size: 13 residues. V lost 2 bases and J lost 6, with 11 bases in between. Germline lookup yields CDR1 GTSNPN and CDR2 SVGIG (reference sequence).

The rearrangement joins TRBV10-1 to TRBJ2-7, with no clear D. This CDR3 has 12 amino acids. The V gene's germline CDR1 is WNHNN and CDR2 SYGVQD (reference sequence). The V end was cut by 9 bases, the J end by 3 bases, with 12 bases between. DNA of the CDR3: TGCGCCAGGCGAGGCGATCTCTACGAGCAGTACTTC. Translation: CARRGDLYEQYF.

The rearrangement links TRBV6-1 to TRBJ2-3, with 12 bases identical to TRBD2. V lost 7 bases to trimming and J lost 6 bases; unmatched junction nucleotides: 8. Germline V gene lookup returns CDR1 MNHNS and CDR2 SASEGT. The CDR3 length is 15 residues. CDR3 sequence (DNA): TGTGCCAGCATTTCGCTAGCGGGGGGGCAGGATACGCAGTATTTT. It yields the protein CASISLAGGQDTQYF.

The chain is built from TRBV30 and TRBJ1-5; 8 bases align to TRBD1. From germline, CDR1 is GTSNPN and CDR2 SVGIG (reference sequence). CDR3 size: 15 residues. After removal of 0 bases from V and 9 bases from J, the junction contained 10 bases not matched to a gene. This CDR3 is CAWSVWDRRGWPQHF. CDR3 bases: TGTGCCTGGAGTGTTTGGGACAGGCGAGGGTGGCCCCAGCATTTT.

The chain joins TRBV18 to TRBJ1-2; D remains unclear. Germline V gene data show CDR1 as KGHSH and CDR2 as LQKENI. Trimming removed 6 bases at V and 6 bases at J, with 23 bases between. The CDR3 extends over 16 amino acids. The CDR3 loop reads CASSHDSAGVGNGYTF. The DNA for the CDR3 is TGTGCCAGCTCTCACGACTCCGCGGGAGTAGGGAATGGCTACACCTTC.

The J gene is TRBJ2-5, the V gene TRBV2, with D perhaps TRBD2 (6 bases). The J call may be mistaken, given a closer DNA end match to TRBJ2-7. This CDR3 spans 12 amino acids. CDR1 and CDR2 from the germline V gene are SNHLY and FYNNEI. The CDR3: CASRDYSYEQYF. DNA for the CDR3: TGTGCCAGCAGGGACTACTCCTACGAGCAGTACTTC.

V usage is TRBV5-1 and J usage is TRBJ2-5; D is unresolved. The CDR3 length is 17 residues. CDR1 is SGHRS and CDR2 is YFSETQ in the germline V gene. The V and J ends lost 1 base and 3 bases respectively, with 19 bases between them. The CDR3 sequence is CASSLYGRQTKEETQYF. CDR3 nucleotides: TGCGCCAGCAGCTTGTACGGCCGACAAACGAAAGAAGAGACCCAGTACTTC.

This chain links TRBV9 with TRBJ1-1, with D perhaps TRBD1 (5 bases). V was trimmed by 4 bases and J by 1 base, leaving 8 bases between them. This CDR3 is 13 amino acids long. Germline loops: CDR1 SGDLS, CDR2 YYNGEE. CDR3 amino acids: CASSLGQNTEAFF. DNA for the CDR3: TGTGCCAGCAGCCTTGGACAGAACACTGAAGCTTTCTTT.

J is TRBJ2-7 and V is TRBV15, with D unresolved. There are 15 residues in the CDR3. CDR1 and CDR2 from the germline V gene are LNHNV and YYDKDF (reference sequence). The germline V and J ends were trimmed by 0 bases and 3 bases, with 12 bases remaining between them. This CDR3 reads CATSRDLPELYEQYF. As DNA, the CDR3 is TGTGCCACCAGCAGAGATCTTCCGGAGCTCTACGAGCAGTACTTC. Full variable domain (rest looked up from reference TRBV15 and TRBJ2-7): DAMVIQNPRYQVTQFGKPVTLSCSQTLNHNVMYWYQQKSSQAPKLLFHYYDKDFNNEADTPDNFQSRRPNTSFCFLDIRSPGLGDTAMYLCATSRDLPELYEQYFGPGTRLTVT.

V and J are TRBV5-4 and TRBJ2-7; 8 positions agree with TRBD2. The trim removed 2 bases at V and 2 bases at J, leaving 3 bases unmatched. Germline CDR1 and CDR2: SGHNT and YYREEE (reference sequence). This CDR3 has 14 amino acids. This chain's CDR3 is CASSFSGGAYEQYF. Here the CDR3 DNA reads TGTGCCAGCAGCTTCTCCGGGGGGGCCTACGAGCAGTACTTC.

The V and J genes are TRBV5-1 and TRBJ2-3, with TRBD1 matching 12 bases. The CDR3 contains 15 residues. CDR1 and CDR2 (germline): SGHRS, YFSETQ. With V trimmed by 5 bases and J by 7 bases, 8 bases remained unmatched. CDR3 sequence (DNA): TGCGCCAGCAGTTCCGGGACAGGGGGCCTCAATACGCAGTATTTT. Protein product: CASSSGTGGLNTQYF.

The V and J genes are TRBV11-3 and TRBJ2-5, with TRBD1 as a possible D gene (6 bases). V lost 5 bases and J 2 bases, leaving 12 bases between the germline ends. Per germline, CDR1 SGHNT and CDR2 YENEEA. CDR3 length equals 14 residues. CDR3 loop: CASSPPGQQETQYF. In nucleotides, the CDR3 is TGTGCCAGCAGCCCCCCGGGACAACAAGAGACCCAGTACTTC.

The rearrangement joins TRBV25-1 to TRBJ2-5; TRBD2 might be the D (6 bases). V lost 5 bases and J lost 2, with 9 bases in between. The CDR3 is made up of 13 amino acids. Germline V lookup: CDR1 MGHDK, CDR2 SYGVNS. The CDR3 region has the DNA TGTGCCAGCAGTCCTGGGACTCAAGAGACCCAGTACTTC. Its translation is CASSPGTQETQYF.